These T cell receptor beta chains were read from a single sample in a study of Graves' ophthalmopathy and Graves' hyperthyroidism. TCRdb processed the multiplex PCR reads anew with MiXCR; each CDR3 protein has one entry. The sample shows 660,000 or so distinct CDR3 sequences, under 50% of them seen only once. The sequenced sample was peripheral blood. These receptors originate from an adult man with Graves' ophthalmopathy. Both conserved end residues are part of each CDR3. The order of the fields is D gene, V gene, clone size, J gene, CDR3 DNA, CDR3 protein. The D gene is left open where the match is weak. Size tells how often a clone was seen (once, few, many) or the class of an expanded clone, and some rows leave it out.

d_call: TRBD1; v_call: TRBV10-3; clone_size: .; j_call: TRBJ1-4; cdr3_nt: TGTGCCACCGCCGGAACAGGGGGAGAAAAACTGTTTTTT; cdr3_aa: CATAGTGGEKLFF
d_call: TRBD1; v_call: TRBV12-3/TRBV12-4; clone_size: many; j_call: TRBJ2-7; cdr3_nt: TGTGCCAGCAGCCCGGACAGGTTAATCTCCTACGAGCAGTACTTC; cdr3_aa: CASSPDRLISYEQYF
d_call: .; v_call: TRBV20-1; clone_size: .; j_call: TRBJ2-7; cdr3_nt: TGCAGTGCCAGCAGTTACCAGGGCTACGAGCAGTACTTC; cdr3_aa: CSASSYQGYEQYF
d_call: .; v_call: TRBV5-1; clone_size: few; j_call: TRBJ1-1; cdr3_nt: TGCGCCAGCAGCCAACCCCAGGAGAACACTGAAGCTTTCTTT; cdr3_aa: CASSQPQENTEAFF
d_call: TRBD2; v_call: TRBV7-9; clone_size: many; j_call: TRBJ2-5; cdr3_nt: TGTGCCAGCAGCGGGGCCCCGGCGGGGGAGCAAGAGACCCAGTACTTC; cdr3_aa: CASSGAPAGEQETQYF
d_call: .; v_call: TRBV5-8; clone_size: .; j_call: TRBJ1-1; cdr3_nt: TGTGCCAGCAGCTTGGAAGGGGGAAGTGTTGAAGCTTTCTTT; cdr3_aa: CASSLEGGSVEAFF
d_call: .; v_call: TRBV10-3; clone_size: many; j_call: TRBJ1-6; cdr3_nt: TGTGCCATCAGTGAGTCTGGTAACGGGAATTCACCCCTCCACTTT; cdr3_aa: CAISESGNGNSPLHF
d_call: .; v_call: TRBV6-2/TRBV6-3; clone_size: many; j_call: TRBJ1-1; cdr3_nt: TGTGCCAGCAGTTACCGGGGGAGAAGCACTGAAGCTTTCTTT; cdr3_aa: CASSYRGRSTEAFF
d_call: TRBD1; v_call: TRBV29-1; clone_size: .; j_call: TRBJ1-2; cdr3_nt: TGCAGCCAAGATGGGACAGGGAACTATGGCTACACCTTC; cdr3_aa: CSQDGTGNYGYTF
d_call: .; v_call: TRBV5-5; clone_size: many; j_call: TRBJ2-5; cdr3_nt: TGTGCCAGCAGCCAATGGGGAAGAGATCAAGAGACCCAGTACTTC; cdr3_aa: CASSQWGRDQETQYF
d_call: .; v_call: TRBV9; clone_size: .; j_call: TRBJ1-2; cdr3_nt: TGCGCCAGCAGCTCGACGCCAGGGATTGATGGCTACACCTTC; cdr3_aa: CASSSTPGIDGYTF
d_call: TRBD1; v_call: TRBV5-5; clone_size: .; j_call: TRBJ2-7; cdr3_nt: TGTGCCAGCAGCTTGGGCGGGACAGGGTTTGTACACGGGCAGTACTTC; cdr3_aa: CASSLGGTGFVHGQYF
d_call: .; v_call: TRBV7-9; clone_size: many; j_call: TRBJ2-5; cdr3_nt: TGTGCCAGCAGCTTGGATCGTGCGGGGACCCAGTACTTC; cdr3_aa: CASSLDRAGTQYF
d_call: .; v_call: TRBV2; clone_size: .; j_call: TRBJ1-1; cdr3_nt: TGTGCCAGTCGTTCCGGGGCTGAAGCTTTCTTT; cdr3_aa: CASRSGAEAFF